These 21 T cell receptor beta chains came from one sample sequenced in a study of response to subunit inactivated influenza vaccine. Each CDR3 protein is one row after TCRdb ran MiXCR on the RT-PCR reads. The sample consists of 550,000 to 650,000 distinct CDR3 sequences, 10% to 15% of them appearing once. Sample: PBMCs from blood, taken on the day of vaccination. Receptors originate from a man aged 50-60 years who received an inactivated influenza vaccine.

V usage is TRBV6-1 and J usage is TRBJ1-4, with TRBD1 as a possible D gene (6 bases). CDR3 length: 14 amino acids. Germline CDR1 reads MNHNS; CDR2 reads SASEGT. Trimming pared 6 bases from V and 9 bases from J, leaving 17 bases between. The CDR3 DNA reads TGTGCCAGCAGAACAGGGCGGAAGGATCAAAAACTGTTTTTT. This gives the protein CASRTGRKDQKLFF.

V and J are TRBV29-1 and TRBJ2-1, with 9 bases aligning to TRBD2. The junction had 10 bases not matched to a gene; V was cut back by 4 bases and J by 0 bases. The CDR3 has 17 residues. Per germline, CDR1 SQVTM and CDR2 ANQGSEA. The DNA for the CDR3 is TGCAGCGTTGCCCGCTGGGCGGGAGGGAGCTCCTACAATGAGCAGTTCTTC. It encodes CSVARWAGGSSYNEQFF.

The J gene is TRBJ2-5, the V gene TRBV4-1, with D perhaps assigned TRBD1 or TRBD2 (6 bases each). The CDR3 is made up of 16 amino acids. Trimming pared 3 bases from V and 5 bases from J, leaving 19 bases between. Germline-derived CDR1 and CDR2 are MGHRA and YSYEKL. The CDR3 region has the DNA TGCGCCAGCAGCCAGGATCCGGGGGCCGGCCAGGAGACCCAGTACTTC. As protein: CASSQDPGAGQETQYF.

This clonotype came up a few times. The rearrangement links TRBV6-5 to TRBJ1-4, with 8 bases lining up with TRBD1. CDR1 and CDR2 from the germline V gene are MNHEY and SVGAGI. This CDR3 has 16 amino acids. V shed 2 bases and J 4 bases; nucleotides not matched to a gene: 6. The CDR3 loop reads CASSYMRTGRNEKLFF. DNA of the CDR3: TGTGCCAGCAGTTACATGAGGACAGGGCGTAATGAAAAACTGTTTTTT.

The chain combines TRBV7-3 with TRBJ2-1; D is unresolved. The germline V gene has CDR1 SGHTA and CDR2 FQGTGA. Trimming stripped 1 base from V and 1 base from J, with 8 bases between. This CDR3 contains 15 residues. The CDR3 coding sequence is TGTGCCAGCAGCTTAAGGGCGGATTCCTACAATGAGCAGTTCTTC. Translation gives CASSLRADSYNEQFF.

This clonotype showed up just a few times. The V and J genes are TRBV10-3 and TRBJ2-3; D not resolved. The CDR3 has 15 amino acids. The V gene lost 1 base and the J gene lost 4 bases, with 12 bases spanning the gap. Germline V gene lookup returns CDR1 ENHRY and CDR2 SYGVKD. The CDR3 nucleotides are TGTGCCATCAGTGAGTTGCTCCTAGATCCAGATACGCAGTATTTT. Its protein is CAISELLLDPDTQYF.

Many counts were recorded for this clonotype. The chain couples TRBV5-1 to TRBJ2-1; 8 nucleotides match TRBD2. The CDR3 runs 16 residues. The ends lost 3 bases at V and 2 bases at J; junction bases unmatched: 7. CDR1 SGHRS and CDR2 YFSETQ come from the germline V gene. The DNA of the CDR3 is TGCGCCAGCAGCTGGGCCGGGACTAGTCCCTACAATGAGCAGTTCTTC. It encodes CASSWAGTSPYNEQFF.

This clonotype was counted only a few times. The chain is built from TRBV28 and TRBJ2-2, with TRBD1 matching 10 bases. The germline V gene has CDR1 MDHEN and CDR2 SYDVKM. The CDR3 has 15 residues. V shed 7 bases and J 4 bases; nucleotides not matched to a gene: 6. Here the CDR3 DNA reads TGTGCCAGCATCCGACAGGGGGCGGGCACCGGGGAGCTGTTTTTT. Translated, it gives CASIRQGAGTGELFF.

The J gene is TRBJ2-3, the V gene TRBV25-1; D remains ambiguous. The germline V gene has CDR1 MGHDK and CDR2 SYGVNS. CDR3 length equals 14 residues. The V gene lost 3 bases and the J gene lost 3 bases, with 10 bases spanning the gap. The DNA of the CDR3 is TGTGCCAGCAGTGAGATCGGAACAACAGATACGCAGTATTTT. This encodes CASSEIGTTDTQYF.

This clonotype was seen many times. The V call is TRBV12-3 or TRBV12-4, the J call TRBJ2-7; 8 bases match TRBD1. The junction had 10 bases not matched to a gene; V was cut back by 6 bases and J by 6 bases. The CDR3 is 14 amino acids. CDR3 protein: CASRRQGSSREQYF. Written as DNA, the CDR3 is TGTGCCAGCAGGAGACAGGGGTCCAGCCGCGAGCAGTACTTC.

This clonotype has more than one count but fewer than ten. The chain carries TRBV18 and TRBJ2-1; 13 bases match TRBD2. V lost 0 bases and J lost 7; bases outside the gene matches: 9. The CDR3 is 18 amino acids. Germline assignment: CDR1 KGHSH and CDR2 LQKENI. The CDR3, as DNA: TGTGCCAGCTCACCACCGGGAACACTAGCGGGAGGGCGTAATGAGCAGTTCTTC. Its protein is CASSPPGTLAGGRNEQFF.

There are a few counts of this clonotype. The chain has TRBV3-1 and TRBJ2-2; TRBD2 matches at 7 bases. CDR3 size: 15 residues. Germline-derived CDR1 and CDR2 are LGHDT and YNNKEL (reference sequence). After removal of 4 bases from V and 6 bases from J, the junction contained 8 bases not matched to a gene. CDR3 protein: CASSLGLFNAGELFF. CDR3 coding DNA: TGTGCCAGCAGCCTGGGACTATTCAACGCCGGGGAGCTGTTTTTT.

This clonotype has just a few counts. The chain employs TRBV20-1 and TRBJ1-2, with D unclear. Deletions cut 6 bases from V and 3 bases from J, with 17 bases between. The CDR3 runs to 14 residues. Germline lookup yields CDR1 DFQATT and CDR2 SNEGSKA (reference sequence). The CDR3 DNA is TGCAGTGCGCAGCCCCTAGGGCGCGACTATGGCTACACCTTC. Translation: CSAQPLGRDYGYTF.

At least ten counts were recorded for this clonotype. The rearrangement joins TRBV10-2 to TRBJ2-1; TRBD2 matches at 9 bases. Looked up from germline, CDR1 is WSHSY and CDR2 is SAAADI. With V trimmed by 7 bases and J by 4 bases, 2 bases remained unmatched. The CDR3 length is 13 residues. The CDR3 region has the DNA TGCGCCAGCAAGCTAGCGGGGTACAATGAGCAGTTCTTC. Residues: CASKLAGYNEQFF.

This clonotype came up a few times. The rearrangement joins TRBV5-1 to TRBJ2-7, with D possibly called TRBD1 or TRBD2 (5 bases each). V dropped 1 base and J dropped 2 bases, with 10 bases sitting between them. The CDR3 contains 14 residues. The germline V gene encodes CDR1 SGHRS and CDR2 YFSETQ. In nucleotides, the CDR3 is TGCGCCAGCAGCTTGACCAGGGAGACCTACGAGCAGTACTTC. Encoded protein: CASSLTRETYEQYF. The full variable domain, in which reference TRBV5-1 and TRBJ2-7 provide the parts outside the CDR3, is KAGVTQTPRYLIKTRGQQVTLSCSPISGHRSVSWYQQTPGQGLQFLFEYFSETQRNKGNFPGRFSGRQFSNSRSEMNVSTLELGDSALYLCASSLTRETYEQYFGPGTRLTVT.

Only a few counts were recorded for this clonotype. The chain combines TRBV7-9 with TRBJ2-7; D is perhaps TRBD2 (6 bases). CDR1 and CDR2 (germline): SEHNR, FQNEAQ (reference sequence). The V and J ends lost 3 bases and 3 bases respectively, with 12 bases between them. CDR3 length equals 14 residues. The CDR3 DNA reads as TGTGCCAGCAGCTTGGGACGGGAGATCTACGAGCAGTACTTC. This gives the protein CASSLGREIYEQYF.

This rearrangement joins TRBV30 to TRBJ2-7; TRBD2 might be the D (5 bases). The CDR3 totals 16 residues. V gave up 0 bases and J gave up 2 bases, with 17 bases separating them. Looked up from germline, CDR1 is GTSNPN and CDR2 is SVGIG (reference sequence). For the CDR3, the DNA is TGTGCCTGGAGTGTATTCGGGTTGGGAGCTCCCTACGAGCAGTACTTC. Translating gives CAWSVFGLGAPYEQYF.

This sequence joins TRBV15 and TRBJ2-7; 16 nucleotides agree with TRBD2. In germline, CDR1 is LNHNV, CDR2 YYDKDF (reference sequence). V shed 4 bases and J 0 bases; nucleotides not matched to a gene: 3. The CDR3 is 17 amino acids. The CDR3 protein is CATSMGLAGGNSYEQYF. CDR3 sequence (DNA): TGTGCCACCAGCATGGGACTAGCGGGGGGGAACTCCTACGAGCAGTACTTC.

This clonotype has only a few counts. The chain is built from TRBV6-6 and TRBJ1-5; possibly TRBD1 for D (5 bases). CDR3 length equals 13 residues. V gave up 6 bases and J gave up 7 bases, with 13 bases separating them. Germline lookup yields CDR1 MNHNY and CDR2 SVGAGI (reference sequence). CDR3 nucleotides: TGTGCCAGCAGGAGTCAGGGAGACCAGCCCCAGCATTTT. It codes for CASRSQGDQPQHF.

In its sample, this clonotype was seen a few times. CDR3 in amino acids: CSVLTGSVGYGYTF. In nucleotides, the CDR3 is TGCAGCGTTCTGACAGGGTCAGTGGGGTATGGCTACACCTTC. The chain carries TRBV29-1 and TRBJ1-2, with TRBD1 matching 7 bases. The CDR3 is 14 residues long. With V trimmed by 5 bases and J by 5 bases, 11 bases remained unmatched. Germline V gives CDR1 SQVTM, CDR2 ANQGSEA.

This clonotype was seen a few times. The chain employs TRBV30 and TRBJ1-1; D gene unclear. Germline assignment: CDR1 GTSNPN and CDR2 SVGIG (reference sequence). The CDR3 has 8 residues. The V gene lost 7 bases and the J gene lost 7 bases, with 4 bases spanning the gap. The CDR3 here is CAFSEAFF. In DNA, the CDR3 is TGTGCCTTTAGTGAAGCTTTCTTT. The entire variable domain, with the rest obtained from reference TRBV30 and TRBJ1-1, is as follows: SQTIHQWPATLVQPVGSPLSLECTVEGTSNPNLYWYRQAAGRGLQLLFYSVGIGQISSEVPQNLSASRPQDRQFILSSKKLLLSDSGFYLCAFSEAFFGQGTRLTVV.